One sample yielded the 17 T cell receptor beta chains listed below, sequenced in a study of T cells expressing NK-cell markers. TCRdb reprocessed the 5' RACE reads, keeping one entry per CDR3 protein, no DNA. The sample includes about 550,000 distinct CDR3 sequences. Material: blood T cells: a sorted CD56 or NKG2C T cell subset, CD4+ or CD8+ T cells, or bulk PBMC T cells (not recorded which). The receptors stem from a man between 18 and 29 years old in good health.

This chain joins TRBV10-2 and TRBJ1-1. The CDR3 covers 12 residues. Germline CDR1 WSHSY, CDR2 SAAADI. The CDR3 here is CASLKADTEAFF.

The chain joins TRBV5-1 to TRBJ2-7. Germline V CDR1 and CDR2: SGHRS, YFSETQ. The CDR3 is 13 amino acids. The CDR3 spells CASSSGGAYEQYF.

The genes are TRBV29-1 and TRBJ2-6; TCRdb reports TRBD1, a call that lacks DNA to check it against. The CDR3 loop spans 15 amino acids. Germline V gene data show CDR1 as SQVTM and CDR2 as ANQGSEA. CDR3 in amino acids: CSPETDSSGANVLTF.

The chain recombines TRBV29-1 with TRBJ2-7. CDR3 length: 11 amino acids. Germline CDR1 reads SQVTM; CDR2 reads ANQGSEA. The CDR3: CSASYAHEQYF.

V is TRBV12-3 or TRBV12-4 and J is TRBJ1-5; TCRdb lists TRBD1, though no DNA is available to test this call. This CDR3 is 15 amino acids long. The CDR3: CASSLAGQGNQPQHF.

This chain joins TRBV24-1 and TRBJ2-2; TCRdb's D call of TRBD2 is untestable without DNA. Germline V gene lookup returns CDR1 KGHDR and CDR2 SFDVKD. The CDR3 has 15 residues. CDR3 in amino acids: CATSVEGPNTGELFF.

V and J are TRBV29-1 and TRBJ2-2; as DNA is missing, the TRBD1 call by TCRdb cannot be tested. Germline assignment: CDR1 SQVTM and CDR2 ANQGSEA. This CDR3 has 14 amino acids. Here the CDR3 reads CSAGQGGFTGELFF.

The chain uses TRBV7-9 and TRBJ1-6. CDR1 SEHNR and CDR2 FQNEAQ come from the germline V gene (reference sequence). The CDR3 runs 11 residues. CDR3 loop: CASSLNSPLHF.

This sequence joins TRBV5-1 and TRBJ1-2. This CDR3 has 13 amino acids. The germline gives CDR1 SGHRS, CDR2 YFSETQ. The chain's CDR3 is CASSLKTGDGYTF.

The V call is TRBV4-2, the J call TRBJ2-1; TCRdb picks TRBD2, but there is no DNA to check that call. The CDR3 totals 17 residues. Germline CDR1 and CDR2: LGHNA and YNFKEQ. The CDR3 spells CASSQDRAGGPRNEQFF.

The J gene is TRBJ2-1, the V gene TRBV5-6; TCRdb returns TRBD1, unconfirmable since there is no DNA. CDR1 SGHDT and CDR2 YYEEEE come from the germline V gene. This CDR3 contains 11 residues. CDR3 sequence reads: CASSFDRGQFF. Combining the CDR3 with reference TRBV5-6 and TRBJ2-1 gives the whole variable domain DAGVTQSPTHLIKTRGQQVTLRCSPKSGHDTVSWYQQALGQGPQFIFQYYEEEERQRGNFPDRFSGHQFPNYSSELNVNALLLGDSALYLCASSFDRGQFFGPGTRLTVL.

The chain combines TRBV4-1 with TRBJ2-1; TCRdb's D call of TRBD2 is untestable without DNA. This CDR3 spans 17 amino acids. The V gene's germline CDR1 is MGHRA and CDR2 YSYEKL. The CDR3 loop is CASSQAVTAGVENEQFF.

The CDR3 protein is CSARPGLAGGYNEQFF. The chain uses TRBV20-1 and TRBJ2-1; TCRdb reports TRBD2, a call that lacks DNA to check it against. CDR1 and CDR2 (germline): DFQATT, SNEGSKA (reference sequence). CDR3 length: 16 residues.

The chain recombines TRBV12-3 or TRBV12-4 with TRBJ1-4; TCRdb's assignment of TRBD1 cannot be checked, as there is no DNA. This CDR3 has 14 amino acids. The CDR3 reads CASSFGGAEEKLFF.

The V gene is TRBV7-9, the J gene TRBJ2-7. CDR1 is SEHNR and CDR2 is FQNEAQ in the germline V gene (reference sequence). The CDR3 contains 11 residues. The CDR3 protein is CASSFHLEQYF. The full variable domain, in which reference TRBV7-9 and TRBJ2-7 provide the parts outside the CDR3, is DTGVSQNPRHKITKRGQNVTFRCDPISEHNRLYWYRQTLGQGPEFLTYFQNEAQLEKSRLLSDRFSAERPKGSFSTLEIQRTEQGDSAMYLCASSFHLEQYFGPGTRLTVT.

CDR3 residues: CATGGTSSSEQFF. V usage is TRBV30 and J usage is TRBJ2-1; TCRdb's D call of TRBD2 is untestable without DNA. Per the germline V gene, CDR1 is GTSNPN and CDR2 is SVGIG (reference sequence). CDR3 length: 13 residues.

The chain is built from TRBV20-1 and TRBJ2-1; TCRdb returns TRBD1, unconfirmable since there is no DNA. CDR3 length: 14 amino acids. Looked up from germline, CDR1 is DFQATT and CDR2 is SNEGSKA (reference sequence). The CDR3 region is CSARDPLAGDPPFF.